This T cell receptor (beta chain) was sequenced in a study of memory CD4+ T cells and cytomegalovirus serostatus. Some clones are missing from TCRdb's copy, which holds only in-frame ones; the method was immunoSEQ multiplex PCR. The table records roughly 86,000 clones, roughly 80% of them present only once. Single viable CD3+CD4+CD8-CD45RO+ cells were sorted as the memory CD4+ T cells. In its sample, this clone was seen many times. This CDR3 has 14 amino acids. Germline CDR1 and CDR2: LNHDA and SQIVND (reference sequence). V lost 4 bases and J 4 bases, leaving 10 bases between the germline ends. The chain joins TRBV19 to TRBJ1-4; TRBD1 might be the D (5 bases). The sequence was obtained from an adult in good health and CMV-seropositive. Sequenced: memory CD4+ T cells from blood. CDR3 residues: CASSKGANNEKLFF. DNA of the CDR3: TGTGCCAGTAGTAAAGGGGCGAATAATGAAAAACTGTTTTTT.